This is a list of T cell receptor beta chains from one sample in a study of identical twins. TCRdb reprocessed the 5' RACE reads with MiXCR, giving one entry per CDR3 protein. The sample consists of 1.5 million or so distinct CDR3 sequences, about 32% of them appearing once. What was sequenced was cord blood. Receptors originate from a newborn girl in good health. The CDR3 runs from the conserved cysteine through the conserved F or W. Each record gives: D gene, J gene, clone size, V gene, CDR3 protein, CDR3 DNA. D genes are given only for firm matches. Not all rows give a size; the values are once, few, many and, for expanded clones, a class.

-,TRBJ2-3,many,TRBV5-1,CASSLDPGTDTQYF,TGCGCCAGCAGCTTGGATCCAGGGACAGATACGCAGTATTTT
TRBD1,TRBJ1-2,few,TRBV16,CASSRHDRGGYTF,TGTGCCAGCAGCCGCCATGACAGGGGTGGCTACACCTTC
TRBD1,TRBJ1-2,few,TRBV24-1,CATSGDRGHGYTF,TGTGCCACCAGTGGGGACAGGGGGCATGGCTACACCTTC
TRBD1,TRBJ2-3,-,TRBV24-1,CATSDFDRGPDTQYF,TGTGCCACCAGTGATTTCGACAGGGGGCCAGATACGCAGTATTTT
TRBD2,TRBJ2-3,-,TRBV7-2,CASSLAGTTLTDTQYF,TGTGCCAGCAGCTTAGCCGGGACTACACTCACAGATACGCAGTATTTT
-,TRBJ2-5,-,TRBV11-2,CASSLKVSGQETQYF,TGTGCCAGCAGCTTAAAAGTGAGCGGCCAAGAGACCCAGTACTTC
TRBD2,TRBJ2-3,-,TRBV20-1,CSASGQGGRGDTQYF,TGCAGTGCTAGTGGGCAGGGCGGGAGAGGGGATACGCAGTATTTT
TRBD1,TRBJ1-2,-,TRBV27,CASSSTYRGQGYGYTF,TGTGCCAGCAGTTCTACGTACAGGGGGCAAGGCTATGGCTACACCTTC
-,TRBJ2-1,-,TRBV19,CASSTYKSQSDEQFF,TGTGCCAGTAGTACCTATAAGAGCCAATCGGATGAGCAGTTCTTC
TRBD2,TRBJ2-3,-,TRBV4-2,CASSPTLTSGDTQYF,TGTGCCAGCAGCCCGACCCTGACTAGCGGAGATACGCAGTATTTT
TRBD1,TRBJ1-2,many,TRBV28,CASSPPGQSYYGYTF,TGTGCCAGCAGTCCCCCGGGACAGTCCTACTATGGCTACACCTTC
TRBD1,TRBJ1-1,-,TRBV29-1,CSVVDQTGGTEAFF,TGCAGCGTTGTTGACCAGACAGGGGGCACTGAAGCTTTCTTT
TRBD2,TRBJ2-1,once,TRBV24-1,CATGLAGGLEQFF,TGTGCCACCGGTTTAGCGGGGGGGCTTGAGCAGTTCTTC
-,TRBJ1-1,few,TRBV5-1,CASSLTDILNTEAFF,TGCGCCAGCAGCTTGACGGACATTTTGAACACTGAAGCTTTCTTT
TRBD2,TRBJ2-7,few,TRBV7-2,CASSLGLAGGLLEQYF,TGTGCCAGCAGCTTAGGGCTAGCGGGGGGGCTTCTCGAGCAGTACTTC
TRBD2,TRBJ2-5,few,TRBV12-3/TRBV12-4,CASSAVAGGGQETQYF,TGTGCCAGCAGTGCCGTAGCGGGAGGTGGTCAAGAGACCCAGTACTTC
TRBD2,TRBJ2-1,-,TRBV29-1,CSVEEGAGGYNEQFF,TGCAGCGTTGAAGAGGGAGCGGGGGGCTACAATGAGCAGTTCTTC
TRBD1,TRBJ1-2,-,TRBV5-1,CASSPLPGQGLSGYTF,TGCGCCAGCAGCCCACTACCGGGACAGGGATTGTCTGGCTACACCTTC
TRBD1,TRBJ1-2,-,TRBV20-1,CSASRDRGGTYGYTF,TGCAGTGCTAGCCGGGACAGGGGAGGTACCTATGGCTACACCTTC
TRBD1,TRBJ2-1,-,TRBV15,CATSRDIDRVYSEQFF,TGTGCCACCAGCAGAGATATTGACAGGGTTTACAGTGAGCAGTTCTTC
TRBD2,TRBJ2-1,-,TRBV20-1,CSASSGGPDNEQFF,TGCAGTGCTAGTAGCGGGGGGCCTGACAATGAGCAGTTCTTC
-,TRBJ1-1,few,TRBV4-1,CASSQFDTNTEAFF,TGCGCCAGCAGCCAGTTTGACACGAACACTGAAGCTTTCTTT
-,TRBJ2-1,many,TRBV11-2,CASSFSEQFF,TGTGCCAGCAGCTTTAGTGAGCAGTTCTTC
TRBD1,TRBJ2-4,-,TRBV27,CASSKRDRGLLAKNIQYF,TGTGCCAGCTCTAAACGGGACAGGGGGCTCCTAGCCAAAAACATTCAGTACTTC
-,TRBJ2-3,-,TRBV12-3/TRBV12-4,CASSDWGARTDTQYF,TGTGCCAGCAGTGACTGGGGGGCCCGGACAGATACGCAGTATTTT
TRBD1,TRBJ2-7,-,TRBV7-9,CTSSLGQRQYEQYF,TGTACCAGCAGCTTGGGACAGCGACAATACGAGCAGTACTTC
-,TRBJ2-5,few,TRBV13,CASNFAYNEQYF,TGTGCCAGCAACTTTGCCTACAATGAGCAGTACTTC
-,TRBJ1-4,-,TRBV5-1,CASSLEKGGNEKLFF,TGCGCCAGCAGCTTGGAAAAAGGGGGTAATGAAAAACTGTTTTTT
TRBD2,TRBJ2-7,once,TRBV7-2,CASSLPSSGAYEQYF,TGTGCCAGCAGCTTACCGTCTAGCGGGGCCTACGAGCAGTACTTC